This T cell receptor (beta chain) was recovered during a study of T cells in Graves' hyperthyroidism and ophthalmopathy. Authors of the study amplified TCR beta CDR3 regions from RNA transcripts. HTBI primers drove first-round RT-PCR of the TCR CDR3. TCRdb processed the multiplex PCR reads anew with MiXCR; each CDR3 protein has one entry. The repertoire includes under 450,000 distinct CDR3 sequences, about 13% of them detected once, and 20% sits in the top ten. Germline-derived CDR1 and CDR2 are SGHTA and FQGTGA. This CDR3 is 11 amino acids long. V was shortened by 1 base and J by 8 bases, with 2 bases between the two germline ends.

Sequenced sample: blood. This chain connects TRBV7-3 to TRBJ2-2; no definite D call. This receptor was identified in a man under 40 with Graves' hyperthyroidism that later progressed to Graves' ophthalmopathy. CDR3 DNA sequence: TGTGCCAGCAGCTTAAGGGGGGAGCTGTTTTTT. Protein: CASSLRGELFF.